This T cell receptor (beta chain) was profiled in a study of cytomegalovirus exposure and HLA in healthy donors. Primers: 60 Vbeta forward and 13 Jbeta reverse. The method was immunoSEQ multiplex PCR; TCRdb's version includes in-frame clones alone and lacks a portion of them. The sample lists about 110,000 clones, more than 60% occurring once. V lost 5 bases, J lost 3 bases, and 11 bases lay in between. CDR3 length: 15 residues. CDR1 SGHVS and CDR2 FQNEAQ come from the germline V gene. The receptor's source is a middle-aged woman in good health and CMV-seronegative. V and J are TRBV7-8 and TRBJ1-6; D remains unclear. Material: PBMCs. CDR3: CASSNTRDYNSPLHF. DNA for the CDR3: TGTGCCAGCAGCAATACCCGGGACTATAATTCACCCCTCCACTTT.